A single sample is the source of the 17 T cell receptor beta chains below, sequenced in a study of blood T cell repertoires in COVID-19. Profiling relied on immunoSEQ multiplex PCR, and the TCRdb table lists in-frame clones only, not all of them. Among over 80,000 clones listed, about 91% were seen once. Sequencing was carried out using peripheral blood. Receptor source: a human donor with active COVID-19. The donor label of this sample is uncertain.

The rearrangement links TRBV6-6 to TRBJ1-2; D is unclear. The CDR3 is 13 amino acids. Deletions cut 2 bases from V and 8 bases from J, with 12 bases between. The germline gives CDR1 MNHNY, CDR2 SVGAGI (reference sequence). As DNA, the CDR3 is TGTGCCAGCAGTTACGAGGGTGGTAGGGGCTACACCTTC. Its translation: CASSYEGGRGYTF.

The CDR3 is CASSLFKDSSLGYGYTF. CDR3 DNA: TGTGCCAGCAGTTTATTCAAGGACAGCTCCCTGGGCTATGGCTACACCTTC. The J gene is TRBJ1-2, the V gene TRBV28; D possibly corresponds to TRBD1 (6 bases). Deletions cut 1 base from V and 4 bases from J, with 19 bases between. Germline V lookup: CDR1 MDHEN, CDR2 SYDVKM. This CDR3 region has 17 residues.

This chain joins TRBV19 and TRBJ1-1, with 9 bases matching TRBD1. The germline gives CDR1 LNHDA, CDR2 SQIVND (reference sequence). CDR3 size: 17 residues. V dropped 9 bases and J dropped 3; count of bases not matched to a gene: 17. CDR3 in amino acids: CARLRPWTGDRDTEAFF. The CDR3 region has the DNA TGTGCCAGGCTACGCCCTTGGACAGGGGACAGGGACACTGAAGCTTTCTTT.

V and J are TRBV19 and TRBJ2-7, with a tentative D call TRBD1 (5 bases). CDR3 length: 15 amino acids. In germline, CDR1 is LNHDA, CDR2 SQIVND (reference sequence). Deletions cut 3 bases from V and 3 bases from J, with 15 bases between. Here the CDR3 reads CASSMPKGNYYEQYF. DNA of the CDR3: TGTGCCAGTAGTATGCCGAAGGGGAACTACTACGAGCAGTACTTC. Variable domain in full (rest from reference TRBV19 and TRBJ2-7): DGGITQSPKYLFRKEGQNVTLSCEQNLNHDAMYWYRQDPGQGLRLIYYSQIVNDFQKGDIAEGYSVSREKKESFPLTVTSAQKNPTAFYLCASSMPKGNYYEQYFGPGTRLTVT.

CDR3 residues: CASSPFATRGTGNTIYF. The CDR3 DNA follows: TGTGCCAGCAGCCCCTTTGCTACACGGGGAACTGGAAACACCATATATTTT. The chain couples TRBV7-6 to TRBJ1-3; D uncertain. Deletions cut 5 bases from V and 2 bases from J, with 19 bases between. Germline CDR1 SGHVS, CDR2 FNYEAQ. This CDR3 is 17 amino acids long.

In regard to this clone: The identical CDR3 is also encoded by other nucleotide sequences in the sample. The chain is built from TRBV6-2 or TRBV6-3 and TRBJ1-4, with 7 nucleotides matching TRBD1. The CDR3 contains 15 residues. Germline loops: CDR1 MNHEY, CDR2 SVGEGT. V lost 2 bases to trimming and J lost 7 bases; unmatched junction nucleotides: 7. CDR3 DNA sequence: TGTGCCAGCAGTTACGGACAGGAAGATGGTGAAAAACTGTTTTTT. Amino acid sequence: CASSYGQEDGEKLFF.

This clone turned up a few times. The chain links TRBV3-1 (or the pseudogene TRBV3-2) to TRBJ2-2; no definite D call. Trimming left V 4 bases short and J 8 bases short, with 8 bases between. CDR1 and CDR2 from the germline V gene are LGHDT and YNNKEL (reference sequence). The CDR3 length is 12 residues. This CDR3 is CASSRASGELFF. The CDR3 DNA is TGTGCCAGCAGCCGGGCTTCAGGGGAGCTGTTTTTT.

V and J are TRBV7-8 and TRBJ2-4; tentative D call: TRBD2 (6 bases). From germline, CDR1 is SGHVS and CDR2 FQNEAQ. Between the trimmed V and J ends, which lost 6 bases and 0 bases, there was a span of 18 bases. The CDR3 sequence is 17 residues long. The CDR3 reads CASSPNVQGLAKNIQYF. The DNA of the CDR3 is TGTGCCAGCAGTCCAAACGTCCAGGGACTAGCCAAAAACATTCAGTACTTC.

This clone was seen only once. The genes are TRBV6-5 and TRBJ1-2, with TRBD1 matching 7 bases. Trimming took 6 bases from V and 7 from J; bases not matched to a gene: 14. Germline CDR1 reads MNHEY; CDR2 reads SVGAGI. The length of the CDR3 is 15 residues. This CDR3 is CASSPTTGSIGGYTF. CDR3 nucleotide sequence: TGTGCCAGCAGCCCCACGACAGGGTCTATTGGTGGCTACACCTTC.

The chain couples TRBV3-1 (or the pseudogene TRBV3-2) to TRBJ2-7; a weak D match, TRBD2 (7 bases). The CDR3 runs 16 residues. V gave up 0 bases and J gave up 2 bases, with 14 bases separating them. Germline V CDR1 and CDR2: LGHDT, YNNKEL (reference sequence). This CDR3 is CASSQDRGRGAYEQYF. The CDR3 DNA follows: TGTGCCAGCAGCCAAGATCGAGGGAGGGGGGCCTACGAGCAGTACTTC.

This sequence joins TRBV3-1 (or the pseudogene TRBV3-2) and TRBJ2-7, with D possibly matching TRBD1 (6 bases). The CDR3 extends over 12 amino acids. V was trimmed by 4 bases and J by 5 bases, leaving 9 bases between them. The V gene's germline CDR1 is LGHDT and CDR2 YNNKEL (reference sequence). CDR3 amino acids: CASSRGRHEQYF. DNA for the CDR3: TGTGCCAGCAGCCGGGGGCGCCACGAGCAGTACTTC.

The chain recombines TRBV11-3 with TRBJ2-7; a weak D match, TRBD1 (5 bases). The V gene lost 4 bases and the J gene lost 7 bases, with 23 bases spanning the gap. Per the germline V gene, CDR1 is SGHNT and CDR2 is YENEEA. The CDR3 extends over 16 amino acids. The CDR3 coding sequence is TGTGCCAGCAGCTCCTCTCTACCCCTAAGGGGTCGAGAGCAGTACTTC. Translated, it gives CASSSSLPLRGREQYF.

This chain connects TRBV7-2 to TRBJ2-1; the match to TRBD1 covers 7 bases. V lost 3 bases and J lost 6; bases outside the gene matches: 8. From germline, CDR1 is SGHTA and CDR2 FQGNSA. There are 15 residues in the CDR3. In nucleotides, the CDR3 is TGTGCCAGCAGCTTCAGGGGGTTAGTGGGCAATGAGCAGTTCTTC. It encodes CASSFRGLVGNEQFF.

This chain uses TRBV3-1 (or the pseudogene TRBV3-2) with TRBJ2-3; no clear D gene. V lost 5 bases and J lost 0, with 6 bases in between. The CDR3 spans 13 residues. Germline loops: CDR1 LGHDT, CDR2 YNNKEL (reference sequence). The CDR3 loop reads CASSITSTDTQYF. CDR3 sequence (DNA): TGTGCCAGCAGCATAACTAGCACAGATACGCAGTATTTT.

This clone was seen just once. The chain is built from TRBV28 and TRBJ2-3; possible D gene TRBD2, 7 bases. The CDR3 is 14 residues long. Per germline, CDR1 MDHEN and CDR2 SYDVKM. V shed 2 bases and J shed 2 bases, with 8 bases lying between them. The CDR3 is CASSLGGATDTQYF. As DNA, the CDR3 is TGTGCCAGCAGTTTAGGGGGGGCCACAGATACGCAGTATTTT.

In DNA form, the CDR3 reads TGTGCCAGCAGAAAGGCGGGCGGCTCCTACGAGCAGTACTTC. This codes for CASRKAGGSYEQYF. The chain carries TRBV6-5 and TRBJ2-7; D may be TRBD2 (5 bases). The CDR3 totals 14 residues. The germline V gene encodes CDR1 MNHEY and CDR2 SVGAGI. The V end lost 6 bases, the J end lost 0 bases, and 12 bases lay between the germline ends.

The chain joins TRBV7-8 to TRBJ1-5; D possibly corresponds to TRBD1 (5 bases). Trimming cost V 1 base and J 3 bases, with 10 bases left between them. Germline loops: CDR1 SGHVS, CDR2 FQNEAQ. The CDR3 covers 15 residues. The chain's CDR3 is CASSLVSGPNQPQHF. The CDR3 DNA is TGTGCCAGCAGCTTAGTGTCAGGGCCCAATCAGCCCCAGCATTTT.